The T cell receptor beta chain described here comes from a study of blood T cell repertoires in COVID-19 (dated by TCRdb to about 2020). Concerning the study at large: The collaborator samples originated in the United States, Italy and Spain and spanned the acute and convalescent phases of COVID-19. The prospective study material was composed of cDNA or gDNA derived from T cells, B-cell-depleted T cells, or PBMCs. Deeply sampled blood TCRbeta repertoires from subjects exposed to, actively infected with, or recovered from COVID-19 were included in the dataset. Samples came from the ongoing ImmuneRACE study (first 160 participants) plus 1,254 subjects from 6 global collaborators. Where available, HLA class I and class II types were taken from metadata supplied by the sample provider and were not determined by assay-based typing. Nearly every sample came with metadata listing a de-identified subject ID, COVID-19 status, age in years and sex. The repertoires were released in a freely available public database meant as a resource for research on the immune response to SARS-CoV-2.

About this clone itself: The antigen it recognizes is unknown. Base qualities are missing; no much larger clone stands one base away.

From cysteine to phenylalanine, the CDR3 is 14 amino acids long. The retained sequence is limited to the CDR3, 42 bases, with the frame set at the first base. Looking up the germline V gene (reference sequence) yields CDR1 LGHDT and CDR2 YNNKEL. V and J lose 6 bases and 6 bases, and a span of 17 bases separates them. Each collaborating institution followed its own protocols to collect whole blood in K2EDTA tubes. For TCRbeta analysis, collaborators shipped samples in one of three forms: frozen whole blood, isolated PBMCs, or DNA extracted from either of those sample types. TCRbeta CDR3 regions were amplified from genomic DNA using the immunoSEQ Assay, a bias-controlled multiplex PCR. The authors processed their data as follows. The number of nucleated cells in each sample was estimated by amplification of reference gene primers within the assay. To quantify the absolute abundance of each unique TCRbeta CDR3 rearrangement, sequence reads were collapsed and filtered. For each sample, productive Simpson clonality was calculated by taking the square root of Simpson's diversity index across productive rearrangements. The clones in this table, taken by TCRdb from immuneACCESS, are in-frame only. Not every clone is retained; where verified, under half of the shortfall comes from an unresolved V gene, and the cause of the rest is unknown. V and J calls and clone size are given by that table; D and trimming were obtained from the DNA. This sample comprises roughly 74,000 clones, 80% to 90% of them detected only once. The ten largest clones take up under 2% of the sample.

Paper-wide results and their limitations: The quantity of clinical and demographic metadata differed by source and by participant and was supplied without curation.

What was sequenced was peripheral blood. The chain employs TRBV3-1 (or the pseudogene TRBV3-2) and TRBJ1-1; possibly the D gene is TRBD1, per 6 matching bases. This sequence originates from a woman aged 80 or over with active or convalescent COVID-19. CDR3 region: CASRPGFGTPEAFF. Read as DNA, the sequence is TGTGCCAGCAGACCAGGGTTCGGGACACCTGAAGCTTTCTTT.